Sequencing of this TCR beta chain was carried out in a study of T-cell reconstitution after alpha-beta-depleted transplantation in children. V was shortened by 1 base and J by 0 bases, with 10 bases between the two germline ends. The CDR3 is 16 amino acids. In germline, CDR1 is LGHDT, CDR2 YNNKEL (reference sequence). This clonotype was counted between two and nine times. The authors prepared the TCRbeta library with unique molecular identifiers. TCRdb ran MiXCR on the PCR reads and lists one entry per CDR3 protein. Among nearly 550,000 distinct CDR3 sequences, about 17% were seen once, and the ten largest hold approximately 3%.

The clonotype was recovered from a human donor who donated a stem cell graft to a child with acute lymphoblastic leukemia. V and J are TRBV3-1 and TRBJ1-3; D remains unclear. Sequenced material: PBMCs from the stem cell graft donor, taken from the stem cell graft. CDR3 region: CASSQGVRRSGNTIYF. CDR3 bases: TGTGCCAGCAGCCAAGGGGTCAGGCGCTCTGGAAACACCATATATTTT.